These 23 T cell receptor beta chains were all obtained from the same sample, sequenced in a study of Tregs in tolerant kidney transplant recipients. Data came from immunoSEQ multiplex PCR; TCRdb stores just in-frame clones and leaves some out. This listing includes 45,000 to 55,000 clones. Here the sequenced sample was CD4+ T cells from blood, taken before the transplant. The origin of the receptors is a human donor who received a combined kidney and bone marrow transplant.

For this clone: The read comes to an end 3 residues before the CDR3 does, leaving the germline J gene to fill in the end. The rearrangement links TRBV7-3 to TRBJ2-7; 9 bases line up with TRBD2. The V segment lost 4 bases and the J segment 5 bases; nucleotides outside the gene matches: 9. The CDR3 runs 15 residues. The germline CDR1 and CDR2 sequences are SGHTA and FQGTGA. CDR3 DNA (partial): TGTGCCAGCAGCTCCGTAGCGGGAGATATCCACGAG. Amino acid sequence: CASSSVAGDIHE. The full CDR3 sequence reads CASSSVAGDIHEQYF.

As regards this clone: The read comes to an end 3 residues before the CDR3 does, leaving the germline J gene to fill in the end. The V call is TRBV5-4, the J call TRBJ2-5; 8 nucleotides agree with TRBD2. The germline CDR1 and CDR2 sequences are SGHNT and YYREEE (reference sequence). CDR3 size: 14 residues. Trimming removed 2 bases from V and 5 bases from J; junction bases left unmatched: 5. Here the CDR3 reads CASSLAGAGETQYF. The sequenced part of the CDR3 DNA is TGTGCCAGCAGCTTAGCGGGAGCAGGGGAGACC.

As for this clone: The missing CDR3 end, 3 residues past where the read stops, is filled in from the germline J gene. This sequence joins TRBV5-1 and TRBJ2-7; D possibly corresponds to TRBD1 (6 bases). Germline V gene data show CDR1 as SGHRS and CDR2 as YFSETQ. CDR3 length equals 14 residues. Trimming cost V 7 bases and J 5 bases, with 19 bases left between them. The CDR3 sequence: CASGTGTPPNEQYF. CDR3 DNA (partial): TGCGCCAGCGGAACTGGGACACCCCCTAACGAG. The complete variable domain, with remaining parts taken from reference TRBV5-1 and TRBJ2-7, reads KAGVTQTPRYLIKTRGQQVTLSCSPISGHRSVSWYQQTPGQGLQFLFEYFSETQRNKGNFPGRFSGRQFSNSRSEMNVSTLELGDSALYLCASGTGTPPNEQYFGPGTRLTVT.

The part of the CDR3 DNA that was read is TGCAGTGCTAGACGACTGATCAATCAGCCC. Translating it yields CSARRLINQP. From start to end, the CDR3 is CSARRLINQPQHF. The rearrangement uses TRBV20-1 and TRBJ1-5; D is unclear. The observed sequence ends 3 residues before the CDR3 terminus, with the missing tail filled in from the germline J gene. Trimming pared 2 bases from V and 3 bases from J, leaving 8 bases between. The length of the CDR3 is 13 residues. Per the germline V gene, CDR1 is DFQATT and CDR2 is SNEGSKA (reference sequence).

In the case of this clone: The CDR3 end falls 3 residues outside the read, so it is completed with the germline J gene. The chain links TRBV20-1 to TRBJ2-1, with 9 nucleotides matching TRBD2. Germline values: CDR1 DFQATT, CDR2 SNEGSKA (reference sequence). This CDR3 has 16 residues. Trimming took 2 bases from V and 3 from J; bases not matched to a gene: 8. The CDR3 region is CSARLRLAENYNEQFF. CDR3 bases read: TGCAGTGCTAGACTTCGACTAGCGGAAAACTACAATGAG.

Remarks on this clone: The read finishes 3 residues shy of the CDR3 end, and the germline J gene is used to complete it. V and J are TRBV7-2 and TRBJ1-2; TRBD1 matches 9 bases. The trim removed 6 bases at V and 3 bases at J, leaving 8 bases unmatched. Germline lookup yields CDR1 SGHTA and CDR2 FQGNSA. The length of the CDR3 is 15 residues. The CDR3 sequence is CASSHRQGVDYGYTF. The CDR3 bases that were read are TGTGCCAGCAGTCATCGACAGGGGGTTGACTATGGC.

Regarding this clone: Sequencing ends 3 residues short of the CDR3 end; the germline J gene provides the rest. This chain connects TRBV2 to TRBJ2-5, with 7 bases aligning to TRBD2. The ends lost 4 bases at V and 5 bases at J; junction bases unmatched: 4. Germline loops: CDR1 SNHLY, CDR2 FYNNEI. The CDR3 length is 13 residues. The DNA read from the CDR3 is TGTGCCAGCAGTGGAGCGGGACTGGAGACC. Residues: CASSGAGLET. In full, the CDR3 reads CASSGAGLETQYF. Drawing the rest from reference TRBV2 and TRBJ2-5, the complete variable domain is EPEVTQTPSHQVTQMGQEVILRCVPISNHLYFYWYRQILGQKVEFLVSFYNNEISEKSEIFDDQFSVERPDGSNFTLKIRSTKLEDSAMYFCASSGAGLETQYFGPGTRLLVL.

Comment on this clone: The missing CDR3 end, 3 residues past where the read stops, is filled in from the germline J gene. V is TRBV19 and J is TRBJ2-3; 8 positions agree with TRBD1. CDR1 is LNHDA, CDR2 SQIVND, per germline (reference sequence). With 5 bases clipped from V and 1 base from J, the junction kept 11 bases outside the gene matches. The CDR3 spans 17 residues. CDR3 region: CASSSSGTGARTDTQYF. CDR3 DNA (partial): TGTGCCAGTAGTTCCTCCGGGACAGGTGCCCGCACAGATACG.

About this clone: The CDR3 goes on 3 residues after the read ends, and that part is filled in from the germline J gene. V gene TRBV5-1 combines with J gene TRBJ2-7; TRBD1 matches 9 bases. Germline lookup yields CDR1 SGHRS and CDR2 YFSETQ. Losses at the gene ends were 6 bases for V and 1 base for J; bases not matched to a gene: 5. CDR3 length: 14 amino acids. The sequenced part of the CDR3 DNA is TGCGCCAGCACCCCCGGGACAGGGTCCTACGAG. This translates into CASTPGTGSYE. The entire CDR3 protein is CASTPGTGSYEQYF.

Of note for this clone: Read data end 3 residues before the CDR3 end; the end is taken from the germline J gene. V and J are TRBV29-1 and TRBJ2-7, with 15 bases aligning to TRBD2. The CDR3 has 15 amino acids. The V segment lost 4 bases and the J segment 6 bases; nucleotides outside the gene matches: 7. Germline CDR1 SQVTM, CDR2 ANQGSEA. The CDR3: CSVAVWTSGRAEQYF. Partial CDR3 DNA: TGCAGCGTTGCTGTATGGACTAGCGGGAGGGCCGAG.

Notes on this clone: Coverage ceases 3 residues before the CDR3 finishes, and the germline J gene fills in the end. The rearrangement joins TRBV6-2 or TRBV6-3 to TRBJ2-7; TRBD2 is a possible D gene (5 bases). The germline gives CDR1 MNHEY, CDR2 SVGEGT. The V end was cut by 7 bases, the J end by 2 bases, with 18 bases between. The CDR3 runs to 15 residues. The CDR3 bases that were read are TGTGCCAGCACCTACGCTGGGCGGGTACCCTACGAG. This encodes CASTYAGRVPYE. The complete CDR3 reads CASTYAGRVPYEQYF.

Points on this clone: The read ends 3 residues before the CDR3 terminus; that terminus is restored from the germline J gene. The chain links TRBV7-3 to TRBJ1-2; TRBD1 matches 7 bases. Per germline, CDR1 SGHTA and CDR2 FQGTGA. J was trimmed by 7 bases and V by 3 bases; bases with no gene match: 8. This CDR3 has 14 amino acids. CDR3 in amino acids: CASSLAGTAGGYTF. CDR3 DNA (partial): TGTGCCAGCAGCTTGGCCGGGACAGCAGGTGGC.

This clone registers medium-sized (0.01 to 0.1%) by frequency. This CDR3 reads CASSPDRGGEKLFF. The CDR3 bases that were read are TGCGCCAGCAGCCCGGACAGGGGAGGTGAAAAA. The chain employs TRBV5-1 and TRBJ1-4; 9 nucleotides line up with TRBD1. The CDR3 end falls 3 residues outside the read, so it is completed with the germline J gene. V shed 4 bases and J 7 bases; nucleotides not matched to a gene: 5. The CDR3 spans 14 residues. Germline lookup yields CDR1 SGHRS and CDR2 YFSETQ.

Note on this clone: The read ends 3 residues early relative to the CDR3; the germline J gene fills the gap. The chain couples TRBV19 to TRBJ2-3; D may be TRBD2 (6 bases). V was clipped by 4 bases and J by 1 base, with 12 bases between them. The CDR3 contains 15 residues. Per germline, CDR1 LNHDA and CDR2 SQIVND (reference sequence). The CDR3 bases that were read are TGTGCCAGTAGTAGACCTCCGGGGGGCACAGATACG. Protein: CASSRPPGGTDT. The entire CDR3 protein is CASSRPPGGTDTQYF. Combining the CDR3 with reference TRBV19 and TRBJ2-3 gives the whole variable domain DGGITQSPKYLFRKEGQNVTLSCEQNLNHDAMYWYRQDPGQGLRLIYYSQIVNDFQKGDIAEGYSVSREKKESFPLTVTSAQKNPTAFYLCASSRPPGGTDTQYFGPGTRLTVL.

This clone is medium-sized (0.01 to 0.1%) by frequency. From the germline J gene comes the end of the CDR3, since the read stops 3 residues before it. The chain carries TRBV24-1 and TRBJ2-7; 12 bases map to TRBD2. Germline trimming cut 9 bases from V and 4 bases from J; bases unmatched to any gene: 24. Germline values: CDR1 KGHDR, CDR2 SFDVKD. The CDR3 runs 20 residues. CDR3 DNA, as far as it was read: TGTGCCACCCGAGGGGGCGGGGGGCCTAGCGGGAGGGCCTTGGGGTACGAG. It encodes CATRGGGGPSGRALGYE. The complete CDR3 reads CATRGGGGPSGRALGYEQYF.

With respect to this clone: The read stops 3 residues short of the end of the CDR3; the missing end is completed from the germline J gene. The chain employs TRBV10-3 and TRBJ2-5; D remains ambiguous. The CDR3 loop spans 13 amino acids. V was shortened by 6 bases and J by 3 bases, with 11 bases between the two germline ends. The germline CDR1 and CDR2 sequences are ENHRY and SYGVKD. The sequenced CDR3 bases are TGTGCCATCAGCCCTCAGGTGGAAGAGACC. Translated: CAISPQVEET. In full, the CDR3 is CAISPQVEETQYF.

In regard to this clone: The CDR3 end falls 3 residues outside the read, so it is completed with the germline J gene. The gene calls are TRBV7-3 and TRBJ2-5, with 8 positions matching TRBD1. From germline, CDR1 is SGHTA and CDR2 FQGTGA. The CDR3 spans 13 residues. Germline trimming cut 5 bases from V and 5 bases from J; bases unmatched to any gene: 4. The CDR3 spells CASSPWTGETQYF. The CDR3 bases that were read are TGTGCCAGCAGCCCCTGGACAGGGGAGACC. Filled out from reference TRBV7-3 and TRBJ2-5, the complete variable domain reads GAGVSQTPSNKVTEKGKYVELRCDPISGHTALYWYRQSLGQGPEFLIYFQGTGAADDSGLPNDRFFAVRPEGSVSTLKIQRTERGDSAVYLCASSPWTGETQYFGPGTRLLVL.

Note on this clone: The observed sequence ends 3 residues before the CDR3 terminus, with the missing tail filled in from the germline J gene. The V and J genes are TRBV19 and TRBJ2-7, with D possibly matching TRBD1 (5 bases). CDR3 length equals 13 residues. The V gene lost 6 bases and the J gene lost 2 bases, with 11 bases spanning the gap. Germline lookup yields CDR1 LNHDA and CDR2 SQIVND (reference sequence). The CDR3 reads CASRTGLTYEQYF. The DNA read from the CDR3 is TGTGCCAGTAGAACAGGCCTAACCTACGAG.

As for this clone: The read terminates 3 residues before the CDR3 end, so the remaining end is supplied by the germline J gene. The chain carries TRBV20-1 and TRBJ2-7; 14 bases align to TRBD2. V was pared by 0 bases and J by 6 bases, with 1 base of the junction left unmatched. CDR1 is DFQATT and CDR2 is SNEGSKA in the germline V gene (reference sequence). The CDR3 sequence is 14 residues long. CDR3 DNA, as far as it was read: TGCAGTGCTAGAGAAGGGACTAGCGGGAGCGAG. As protein: CSAREGTSGSE. The CDR3 in its entirety is CSAREGTSGSEQYF.

About this clone: The missing CDR3 end, 3 residues past where the read stops, is filled in from the germline J gene. This chain connects TRBV10-3 to TRBJ1-5; 9 positions match TRBD1. The CDR3 is 13 amino acids. V shed 4 bases, J shed 6 bases, and the junction held 1 base outside the gene matches. Germline assignment: CDR1 ENHRY and CDR2 SYGVKD. The CDR3 sequence is CAISGDRVQPQHF. Incomplete CDR3 DNA: TGTGCCATCAGTGGGGACAGGGTTCAGCCC.

Comments on this clone: The read stops 3 residues short of the end of the CDR3; the missing end is completed from the germline J gene. The chain couples TRBV20-1 to TRBJ2-7; 8 nucleotides agree with TRBD1. The CDR3 length is 16 residues. Per germline, CDR1 DFQATT and CDR2 SNEGSKA (reference sequence). J gave up 1 base and V 1 base, and 9 bases lay outside the gene matches. The part of the CDR3 DNA that was read is TGCAGTGCTAGAGGACGACAGGGGTCAGCATCCTACGAG. As protein: CSARGRQGSASYE. The CDR3 in full is CSARGRQGSASYEQYF.

Notes on this clone: With the read ending 3 residues before the CDR3 end, the germline J gene is used to fill in that end. The chain is built from TRBV6-2 or TRBV6-3 and TRBJ1-2, with D perhaps TRBD1 (6 bases). V was trimmed by 7 bases and J by 7 bases, leaving 19 bases between them. Germline V lookup: CDR1 MNHEY, CDR2 SVGEGT. This CDR3 has 14 amino acids. Partial CDR3 DNA: TGTGCCAGCAATCCAAACAGGGATCTCGGTGGC. Translation: CASNPNRDLGG. In full, the CDR3 reads CASNPNRDLGGYTF.

Comments on this clone: The CDR3 goes on 3 residues after the read ends, and that part is filled in from the germline J gene. V usage is TRBV2 and J usage is TRBJ1-2; 9 bases line up with TRBD1. CDR1 is SNHLY, CDR2 FYNNEI, per germline. This CDR3 region has 14 residues. The V and J ends lost 4 bases and 1 base, in that order; junction bases with no gene match: 1. The sequenced part of the CDR3 DNA is TGTGCCAGCAGTGGACAGGGGGTTAACTATGGC. This sequence encodes CASSGQGVNYG. The whole CDR3 protein is CASSGQGVNYGYTF.